The 27 T cell receptor beta chains presented below share a single source sample, sequenced in a study. TCRdb independently ran MiXCR on the RT-PCR reads; one entry per CDR3 protein. Of fewer than 800,000 distinct CDR3 sequences listed, 14% are singletons. The sequencing input was memory CD4+ T cells from blood. These receptors were collected from a female donor in good health, serving as a healthy control.

This chain links TRBV30 with TRBJ2-7; 11 bases are shared with TRBD2. Trimming took 3 bases from V and 3 from J; bases not matched to a gene: 4. The CDR3 sequence is 14 residues long. Germline CDR1 reads GTSNPN; CDR2 reads SVGIG (reference sequence). For the CDR3, the DNA is TGTGCCTGGAGACTAGCGGGAGCCATCTACGAGCAGTACTTC. Its protein product is CAWRLAGAIYEQYF.

DNA for the CDR3: TGCGCCAGCAGCCAAAGCGGATGGGGAGAGGCCTCCTACAATGAGCAGTTCTTC. This encodes CASSQSGWGEASYNEQFF. The V gene is TRBV4-3, the J gene TRBJ2-1; D perhaps matches TRBD2 (5 bases). CDR3 length equals 18 residues. Between the trimmed V and J ends, which lost 2 bases and 0 bases, there was a span of 17 bases. Germline V gives CDR1 LGHNA, CDR2 YSLEER.

Ten or more counts support this clonotype. The chain combines TRBV5-1 with TRBJ2-3, with D perhaps matching TRBD2 (5 bases). V was shortened by 2 bases and J by 4 bases, with 14 bases between the two germline ends. This CDR3 region has 15 residues. The V gene's germline CDR1 is SGHRS and CDR2 YFSETQ. The CDR3 protein is CASSFRAEGSDTQYF. The CDR3 DNA follows: TGCGCCAGCAGCTTTAGGGCAGAGGGATCAGATACGCAGTATTTT.

This clonotype came up a few times. This chain connects TRBV12-3 or TRBV12-4 to TRBJ1-1, with D possibly being TRBD1 (5 bases). Trimming stripped 6 bases from V and 0 bases from J, with 17 bases between. CDR3 size: 16 residues. The DNA for the CDR3 is TGTGCCAGCAGCCCATCGTTCGGGACGGTGAACACTGAAGCTTTCTTT. It codes for CASSPSFGTVNTEAFF.

The CDR3 DNA sequence: TGCGCCAGCAGCCCTAATAGAGGGCAGGGGTTCTCCTACGAGCAGTACTTC. Translated, it gives CASSPNRGQGFSYEQYF. The chain uses TRBV5-1 and TRBJ2-7, with a tentative D call TRBD1 (6 bases). V lost 4 bases to trimming and J lost 0 bases, with 20 bases between them. CDR1 and CDR2 (germline): SGHRS, YFSETQ. CDR3 size: 17 residues.

This clonotype turned up a few times. This rearrangement joins TRBV28 to TRBJ1-4; D remains ambiguous. There are 12 residues in the CDR3. The germline V gene encodes CDR1 MDHEN and CDR2 SYDVKM. Trimming removed 10 bases at V and 7 bases at J, with 13 bases between. The CDR3 loop reads CAISGSREKLFF. The DNA for the CDR3 is TGTGCCATCTCTGGGAGTCGTGAAAAACTGTTTTTT.

The chain joins TRBV7-3 to TRBJ2-1; D may be TRBD2 (6 bases). Trimming took off 7 bases at V and 3 bases at J, with 13 bases between the two ends. The CDR3 is 14 residues long. CDR1 and CDR2 from the germline V gene are SGHTA and FQGTGA. CDR3 loop: CASTPGGDYNEQFF. DNA for the CDR3: TGTGCCAGCACCCCCGGCGGGGACTACAATGAGCAGTTCTTC.

This clonotype was counted between two and nine times. The DNA for the CDR3 is TGCGCCAGCCGCCCGGCCTCGACAGAATCCTATGGCTACACCTTC. Protein sequence: CASRPASTESYGYTF. The V gene is TRBV5-1, the J gene TRBJ1-2; D perhaps matches TRBD1 (5 bases). This CDR3 comprises 15 residues. CDR1 and CDR2 (germline): SGHRS, YFSETQ. With 7 bases removed from V and 4 bases from J, the gap between germline ends came to 20 bases.

In this sample, this clonotype turned up a few times. The chain links TRBV18 to TRBJ2-1; 8 positions match TRBD1. The germline V gene encodes CDR1 KGHSH and CDR2 LQKENI. This CDR3 contains 15 residues. The junction had 3 bases not matched to a gene; V was cut back by 0 bases and J by 5 bases. For the CDR3, the DNA is TGTGCCAGCTCACCACCGGGACAGGTAAACAATGAGCAGTTCTTC. Amino acid sequence: CASSPPGQVNNEQFF.

This clonotype appeared many times. The genes are TRBV7-2 and TRBJ2-5, with 8 bases matching TRBD1. The trim removed 8 bases at V and 4 bases at J, leaving 9 bases unmatched. The CDR3 length is 14 residues. The germline V gene has CDR1 SGHTA and CDR2 FQGNSA. The CDR3 DNA reads TGTGCCAGCGGACAGGGCTTGGTGGGAGAGACCCAGTACTTC. Protein sequence: CASGQGLVGETQYF.

This clonotype has a handful of counts. The chain recombines TRBV28 with TRBJ2-3; tentative D call: TRBD2 (6 bases). Germline CDR1 and CDR2: MDHEN and SYDVKM. V was pared by 6 bases and J by 4 bases, with 8 bases between. This CDR3 contains 12 residues. The CDR3 here is CASSGRSDTQYF. Written as DNA, the CDR3 is TGTGCCAGCAGCGGGAGATCAGATACGCAGTATTTT.

The rearrangement links TRBV20-1 to TRBJ2-1; TRBD2 aligns across 14 bases. This CDR3 comprises 14 residues. The V gene end was trimmed by 6 bases and the J gene end by 8 bases; junction bases not matched to a gene: 6. The germline V gene encodes CDR1 DFQATT and CDR2 SNEGSKA (reference sequence). The CDR3 is CSAGTSGRRYEQFF. The DNA of the CDR3 is TGCAGTGCCGGGACTAGCGGGAGAAGGTATGAGCAGTTCTTC.

This clonotype occurred many times. The chain uses TRBV7-2 and TRBJ2-7; a possible D gene is TRBD2 (6 bases). This CDR3 has 12 residues. Per germline, CDR1 SGHTA and CDR2 FQGNSA. Trimming removed 5 bases from V and 7 bases from J, with 12 bases in between. The CDR3 spells CASSRSGGEQYF. The CDR3 DNA follows: TGTGCCAGCAGCCGTAGCGGAGGGGAGCAGTACTTC.

The table lists this clonotype with a few counts. The rearrangement uses TRBV7-2 and TRBJ1-2, with 7 bases that match TRBD1. Germline V gene lookup returns CDR1 SGHTA and CDR2 FQGNSA. This CDR3 has 13 residues. V shed 5 bases, J shed 5 bases, and the junction held 5 bases outside the gene matches. The CDR3 protein is CASSGQVSYGYTF. As DNA, the CDR3 is TGTGCCAGCAGCGGACAGGTATCTTATGGCTACACCTTC.

This clonotype was counted only a few times. The chain is built from TRBV28 and TRBJ2-7; the D gene is possibly TRBD2 (5 bases). Trimming left V 3 bases short and J 2 bases short, with 14 bases between. This CDR3 comprises 15 residues. Germline V gene data show CDR1 as MDHEN and CDR2 as SYDVKM. The CDR3 region is CASSFGGSGTYEQYF. The DNA for the CDR3 is TGTGCCAGCAGTTTTGGCGGGTCTGGAACCTACGAGCAGTACTTC.

V gene TRBV6-5 combines with J gene TRBJ2-2; 9 bases map to TRBD2. V trimming: 5 bases; J trimming: 6 bases; junction bases outside the gene matches: 10. This CDR3 comprises 16 residues. Germline V gene data show CDR1 as MNHEY and CDR2 as SVGAGI. CDR3 amino acids: CASSTRTGTSPGELFF. The CDR3 region has the DNA TGTGCCAGCAGTACTAGAACCGGGACTAGCCCCGGGGAGCTGTTTTTT.

This clonotype was counted ten times or more. The rearrangement uses TRBV10-3 and TRBJ2-3; tentative D call: TRBD2 (6 bases). V lost 2 bases and J 0 bases, leaving 12 bases between the germline ends. The CDR3 is 16 amino acids. In germline, CDR1 is ENHRY, CDR2 SYGVKD. The CDR3 sequence: CAISELAPTSTDTQYF. In DNA, the CDR3 is TGTGCCATCAGTGAGCTAGCGCCAACGAGCACAGATACGCAGTATTTT.

The chain carries TRBV9 and TRBJ2-3; D unclear. In germline, CDR1 is SGDLS, CDR2 YYNGEE. The CDR3 contains 13 residues. The germline V and J ends were trimmed by 0 bases and 2 bases, with 4 bases remaining between them. In DNA form, the CDR3 reads TGTGCCAGCAGCGTAGTGACCACAGATACGCAGTATTTT. This codes for CASSVVTTDTQYF.

The CDR3 sequence is CASSPHTSGSADTQYF. The CDR3 DNA sequence: TGTGCCAGCAGTCCTCATACTAGCGGGAGTGCAGATACGCAGTATTTT. This chain uses TRBV6-2 or TRBV6-3 with TRBJ2-3; 11 bases map to TRBD2. CDR3 length: 16 amino acids. The germline V gene encodes CDR1 MNHEY and CDR2 SVGEGT. Unmatched junction bases numbered 8, after V lost 5 bases and J lost 4 bases.

V gene TRBV24-1 combines with J gene TRBJ2-3; D perhaps matches TRBD2 (5 bases). Germline lookup yields CDR1 KGHDR and CDR2 SFDVKD. V was clipped by 9 bases and J by 0 bases, with 9 bases between them. This CDR3 is built from 13 residues. CDR3 region: CATGGLSTDTQYF. Written as DNA, the CDR3 is TGTGCCACCGGCGGGCTCAGCACAGATACGCAGTATTTT.

The V and J genes are TRBV6-2 or TRBV6-3 and TRBJ2-1, with 9 bases fitting TRBD2. The CDR3 contains 16 residues. V shed 5 bases, J shed 4 bases, and the junction held 9 bases outside the gene matches. CDR1 and CDR2 (germline): MNHEY, SVGEGT. The CDR3 region has the DNA TGTGCCAGCAGTCAAAGGGCGGGAGGGCCGTACAATGAGCAGTTCTTC. Encoded protein: CASSQRAGGPYNEQFF.

This rearrangement joins TRBV11-3 to TRBJ1-1; D gene uncertain. The CDR3 totals 14 residues. Trimming took off 3 bases at V and 4 bases at J, with 12 bases between the two ends. Germline V gives CDR1 SGHNT, CDR2 YENEEA. The CDR3 is CASSLTGYSTEAFF. As DNA, the CDR3 is TGTGCCAGCAGCTTGACGGGGTATTCCACTGAAGCTTTCTTT.

This clonotype was seen repeatedly, ten times or more. This rearrangement joins TRBV12-3 or TRBV12-4 to TRBJ1-3, with a weak D call TRBD1 (5 bases). Trimming cost V 6 bases and J 0 bases, with 18 bases left between them. CDR3 length: 17 residues. The CDR3 is CASSIIRQLSSGNTIYF. As DNA, the CDR3 is TGTGCCAGCAGCATAATTAGACAGCTGAGCTCTGGAAACACCATATATTTT.

This clonotype showed up many times. The J gene is TRBJ2-5, the V gene TRBV27; TRBD2 matches 11 bases. Germline-derived CDR1 and CDR2 are MNHEY and SMNVEV (reference sequence). Trimming took 6 bases from V and 2 from J; bases not matched to a gene: 5. The CDR3 covers 15 residues. The CDR3 spells CASRPRLAGQETQYF. The CDR3 DNA reads TGTGCCAGCAGGCCCCGACTAGCGGGGCAAGAGACCCAGTACTTC.

The rearrangement joins TRBV6-2 or TRBV6-3 to TRBJ1-5, with 8 bases aligning to TRBD1. V lost 6 bases and J lost 4; bases outside the gene matches: 8. This CDR3 region has 15 residues. Per the germline V gene, CDR1 is MNHEY and CDR2 is SVGEGT. The CDR3 nucleotides are TGTGCCAGCAGGGACGAACAGGGGGGGAATCAGCCCCAGCATTTT. Protein: CASRDEQGGNQPQHF.

There are a few counts of this clonotype. V and J are TRBV27 and TRBJ1-6; D is perhaps TRBD1 (6 bases). Germline CDR1 and CDR2: MNHEY and SMNVEV (reference sequence). Trimming removed 4 bases at V and 8 bases at J, with 18 bases between. This CDR3 has 16 residues. CDR3 DNA sequence: TGTGCCAGCAGTTATTTCGGCGCCAGGGGCGATTCACCCCTCCACTTT. Amino acids: CASSYFGARGDSPLHF.

Of note for this clonotype: A read error is possible here, since a much larger clone lies one base away. The rearrangement links TRBV27 to TRBJ2-1; a possible D gene is TRBD2 (5 bases). The V gene lost 8 bases and the J gene lost 13 bases, with 18 bases spanning the gap. The germline gives CDR1 MNHEY, CDR2 SMNVEV (reference sequence). This CDR3 is 12 amino acids long. The CDR3 nucleotides read TGTGCCAGCGGCCAGAGGGCCCTCGACCAGTTCTTC. Residues: CASGQRALDQFF.